Listed below are T cell receptor beta chains from one sample, sequenced in a study of post-analysis software for immune sequencing data. MiXCR, run by TCRdb on the PCR reads, gives a single entry per CDR3 protein. The top ten clones hold approximately 11% of a sample with some 690,000 distinct CDR3 sequences, 55% to 70% of them seen once. The sample comprised blood. These receptors came from a girl aged 2-15 years with multiple sclerosis. CDR3s include the opening cysteine and the closing phenylalanine or tryptophan. D genes are given only for firm matches. Clone size is not always given. Where it is, it says once, few, many or a class for expanded clones.

DNA	CDR3	D	V	J	size
TGCAGTGCGAGGACTGACAATGAGCAGTTCTTC	CSARTDNEQFF	NA	TRBV20-1	TRBJ2-1	NA
TGCGCCAGCAGCTTGGAGGGTCCTGCCAAAAACATTCAGTACTTC	CASSLEGPAKNIQYF	NA	TRBV5-1	TRBJ2-4	NA
TGCAGCGTCCGACCTCAAGAGACCCAGTACTTC	CSVRPQETQYF	NA	TRBV29-1	TRBJ2-5	NA
TGTGCCAGCAGTTTAACAGGGGGCGCAGGCTACACCTTC	CASSLTGGAGYTF	TRBD1	TRBV12-3/TRBV12-4	TRBJ1-2	few
TGTGCCAGCAGCTTAGTCCCCAGCGGGAGCAACCAAGAGACCCAGTACTTC	CASSLVPSGSNQETQYF	TRBD2	TRBV7-6	TRBJ2-5	NA
TGTGCCACCAGTTACGGAGGCACTGAAGCTTTCTTT	CATSYGGTEAFF	NA	TRBV6-5	TRBJ1-1	few
TGCAGTGCTATGGACAGGGGGCGTTCCGCTAATGAAAAACTGTTTTTT	CSAMDRGRSANEKLFF	TRBD1	TRBV20-1	TRBJ1-4	NA
TGTGCCAGCAGTTATTTAGCAGGGTTGGCCTATGGCTACACCTTC	CASSYLAGLAYGYTF	NA	TRBV6-6	TRBJ1-2	NA
TGTGCCAGCAGCCCCACTGGTAAAAGGGGTTACAATGAGCAGTTCTTC	CASSPTGKRGYNEQFF	NA	TRBV3-1	TRBJ2-1	NA
TGTGCCAGCACCCTGCGACAGGTCTCCTACAATGAGCAGTTCTTC	CASTLRQVSYNEQFF	NA	TRBV12-3/TRBV12-4	TRBJ2-1	NA
TGTGCCAGCAGTTTAGTAGCGGGGGCGATCTCCTACAATGAGCAGTTCTTC	CASSLVAGAISYNEQFF	TRBD2	TRBV12-3/TRBV12-4	TRBJ2-1	NA
TGTGCCAGCAGCCAGGCAAACAGGGGGCTCATGTACGAGCAGTACTTC	CASSQANRGLMYEQYF	TRBD1	TRBV4-2	TRBJ2-7	NA
TGTGCCAGCAGCTTGGGGGTACCCTCCGAGACCCAGTACTTC	CASSLGVPSETQYF	NA	TRBV7-8	TRBJ2-5	NA
TGTGCCAGCAAGGACCTCTACAATGAGCAGTTCTTC	CASKDLYNEQFF	NA	TRBV7-2	TRBJ2-1	NA
TGTGCCAGCAGCTTGACAGCACTCCCGAACACTGAAGCTTTCTTT	CASSLTALPNTEAFF	NA	TRBV5-4	TRBJ1-1	NA
TGCGCCAGCAGCTTGGCCCTCGGGGGCGCCTCCTACAATGAGCAGTTCTTC	CASSLALGGASYNEQFF	NA	TRBV5-1	TRBJ2-1	NA
TGTGCCAGCAGCTTGGTGGGGGCGGGAAAGACCCAGTACTTC	CASSLVGAGKTQYF	NA	TRBV7-2	TRBJ2-5	NA
TGTGCCAGCAGCTTACGTCCTAGCGGGATACCAGATACGCAGTATTTT	CASSLRPSGIPDTQYF	TRBD2	TRBV7-2	TRBJ2-3	NA
TGTGCCATCACCTCGGGACGGGGGGCAGGAGATACGCAGTATTTT	CAITSGRGAGDTQYF	NA	TRBV10-3	TRBJ2-3	NA
TGCGCCAGCAGCCCCTCACCGGGGGACAGTACTTATGGCTACACCTTC	CASSPSPGDSTYGYTF	TRBD1	TRBV5-1	TRBJ1-2	NA
TGTGCCAGCAGTTTAGGACAGAGCAACCAAGAGACCCAGTACTTC	CASSLGQSNQETQYF	NA	TRBV6-5	TRBJ2-5	few
TGTGCCAGCAGTGGCAGGGAGGGTCATGGCTACACCTTC	CASSGREGHGYTF	NA	TRBV27	TRBJ1-2	NA
TGTGCCAGCAGTTACTCGTTAGATAGGGCTTGGGATGAGCAGTTTTTC	CASSYSLDRAWDEQFF	NA	TRBV6-5	TRBJ2-1	NA
TGTGCCAGCAGCTTATCTGGCGGCAGTATCGGCCACGAGCAGTACTTC	CASSLSGGSIGHEQYF	NA	TRBV7-6	TRBJ2-7	NA
TGTGCCAGCGGGCGACTAGCGGGAGAAAAGGTGTTCTTC	CASGRLAGEKVFF	TRBD2	TRBV2	TRBJ2-1	NA
TGTGCCAGCAGTGAAAGGGGACTAGCGAACAGGGGGAACATTCAGTACTTC	CASSERGLANRGNIQYF	TRBD2	TRBV2	TRBJ2-4	NA
TGTGCCAGCAGTTACGAGGGCGAGGGCACTGAAGCTTTCTTT	CASSYEGEGTEAFF	NA	TRBV6-5	TRBJ1-1	NA
TGTGCCAGCAGTTACGGGGGACAGGGAACCAATGAGCAGTTCTTC	CASSYGGQGTNEQFF	TRBD1	TRBV6-6	TRBJ2-1	once